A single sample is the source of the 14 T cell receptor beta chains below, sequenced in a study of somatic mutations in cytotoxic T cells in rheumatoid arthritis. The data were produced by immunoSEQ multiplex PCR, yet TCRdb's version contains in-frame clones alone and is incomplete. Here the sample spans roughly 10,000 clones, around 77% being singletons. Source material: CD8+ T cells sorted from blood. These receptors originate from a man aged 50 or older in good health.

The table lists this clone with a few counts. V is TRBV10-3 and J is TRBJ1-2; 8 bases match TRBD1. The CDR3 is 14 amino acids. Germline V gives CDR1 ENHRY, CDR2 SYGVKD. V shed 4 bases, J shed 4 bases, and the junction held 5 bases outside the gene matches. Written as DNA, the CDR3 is TGTGCCATCAGTGGGACAGGGTTTACCTATGGCTACACCTTC. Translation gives CAISGTGFTYGYTF.

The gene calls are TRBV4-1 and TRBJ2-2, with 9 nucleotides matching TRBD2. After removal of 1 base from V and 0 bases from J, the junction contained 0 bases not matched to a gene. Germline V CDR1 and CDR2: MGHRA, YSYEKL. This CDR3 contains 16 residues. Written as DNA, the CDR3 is TGCGCCAGCAGCCAAGCTAGCGGGGCGAACACCGGGGAGCTGTTTTTT. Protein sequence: CASSQASGANTGELFF.

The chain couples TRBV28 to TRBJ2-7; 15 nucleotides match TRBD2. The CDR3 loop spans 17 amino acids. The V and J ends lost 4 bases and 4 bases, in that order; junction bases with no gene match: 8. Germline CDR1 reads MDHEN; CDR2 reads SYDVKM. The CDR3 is CASSSRTSGRAWYEQYF. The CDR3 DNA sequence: TGTGCCAGCAGTTCTCGGACTAGCGGGAGGGCATGGTACGAGCAGTACTTC.

CDR3 region: CASSPTSGSTDTQYF. CDR3 bases: TGTGCCAGCAGCCCCACTAGTGGGAGCACAGATACGCAGTATTTT. V gene TRBV7-9 combines with J gene TRBJ2-3, with D tentatively TRBD2 (5 bases). This CDR3 region has 15 residues. The V end was cut by 5 bases, the J end by 0 bases, with 12 bases between. Germline V gene data show CDR1 as SEHNR and CDR2 as FQNEAQ (reference sequence).

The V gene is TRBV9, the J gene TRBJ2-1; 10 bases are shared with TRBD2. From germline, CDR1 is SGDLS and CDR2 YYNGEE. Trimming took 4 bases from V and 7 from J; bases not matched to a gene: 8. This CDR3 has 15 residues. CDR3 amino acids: CASSSGGALSNEQFF. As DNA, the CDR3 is TGTGCCAGCAGCAGCGGGGGGGCGCTATCAAATGAGCAGTTCTTC.

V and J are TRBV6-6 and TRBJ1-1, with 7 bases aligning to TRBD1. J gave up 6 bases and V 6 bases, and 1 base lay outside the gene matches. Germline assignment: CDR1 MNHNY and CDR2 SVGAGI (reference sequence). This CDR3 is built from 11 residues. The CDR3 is CASSQGAEAFF. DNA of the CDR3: TGTGCCAGCAGCCAGGGGGCTGAAGCTTTCTTT.

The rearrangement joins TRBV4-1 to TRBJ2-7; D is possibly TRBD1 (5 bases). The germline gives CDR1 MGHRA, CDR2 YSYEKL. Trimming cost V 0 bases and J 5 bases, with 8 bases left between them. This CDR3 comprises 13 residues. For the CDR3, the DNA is TGCGCCAGCAGCCAAGAACAGGTCGACGAGCAGTACTTC. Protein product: CASSQEQVDEQYF.

The CDR3 coding sequence is TGTGCCAGCAGCCCTACCCTTCGGAACACTGAAGCTTTCTTT. It encodes CASSPTLRNTEAFF. V usage is TRBV9 and J usage is TRBJ1-1; no clear D. V lost 4 bases and J lost 1, with 11 bases in between. This CDR3 is 14 amino acids long. Germline CDR1 and CDR2: SGDLS and YYNGEE.

CDR3 loop: CASRTRTGSNTEAFF. In DNA form, the CDR3 reads TGTGCCAGCAGGACCAGGACAGGATCGAACACTGAAGCTTTCTTT. J is TRBJ1-1 and V is TRBV2, with TRBD1 matching over 7 bases. The V gene end was trimmed by 6 bases and the J gene end by 1 base; junction bases not matched to a gene: 8. The germline gives CDR1 SNHLY, CDR2 FYNNEI. This CDR3 contains 15 residues.

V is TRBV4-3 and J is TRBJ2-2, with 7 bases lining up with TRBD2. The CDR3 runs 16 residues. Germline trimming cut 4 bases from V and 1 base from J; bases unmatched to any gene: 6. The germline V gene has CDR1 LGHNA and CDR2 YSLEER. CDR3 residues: CASSPSSGGNTGELFF. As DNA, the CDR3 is TGCGCCAGCAGCCCGAGCTCGGGGGGGAACACCGGGGAGCTGTTTTTT.

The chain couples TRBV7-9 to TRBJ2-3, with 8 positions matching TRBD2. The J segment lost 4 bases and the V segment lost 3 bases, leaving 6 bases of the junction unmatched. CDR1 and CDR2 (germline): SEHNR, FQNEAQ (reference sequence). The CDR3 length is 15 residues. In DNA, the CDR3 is TGTGCCAGCAGCTTTAGCGGGACTCTCGCAGATACGCAGTATTTT. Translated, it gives CASSFSGTLADTQYF.

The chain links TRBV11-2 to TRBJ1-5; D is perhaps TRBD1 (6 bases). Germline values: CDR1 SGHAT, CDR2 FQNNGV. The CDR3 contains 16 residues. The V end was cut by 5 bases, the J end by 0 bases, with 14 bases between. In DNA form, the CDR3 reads TGTGCCAGCAGCCTCGACGGACAGTTTAGCAATCAGCCCCAGCATTTT. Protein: CASSLDGQFSNQPQHF.

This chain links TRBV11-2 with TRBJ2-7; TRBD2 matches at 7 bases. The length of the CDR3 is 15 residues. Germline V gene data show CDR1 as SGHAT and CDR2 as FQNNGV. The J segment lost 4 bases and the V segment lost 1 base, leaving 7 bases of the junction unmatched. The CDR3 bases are TGTGCCAGCAGCTTAGCCCCGGGAGGTTTTTACGAGCAGTACTTC. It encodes CASSLAPGGFYEQYF.

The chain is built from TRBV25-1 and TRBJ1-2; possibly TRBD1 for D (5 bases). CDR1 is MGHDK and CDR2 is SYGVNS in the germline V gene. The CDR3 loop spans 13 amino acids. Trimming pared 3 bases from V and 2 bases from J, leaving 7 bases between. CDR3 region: CASSETANYGYTF. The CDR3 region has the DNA TGTGCCAGCAGTGAGACAGCAAACTATGGCTACACCTTC.